This passage covers 22 T cell receptor beta chains from one sample sequenced in a study of cytomegalovirus exposure and HLA in healthy donors. PCR involved 60 Vbeta and 13 Jbeta primers. Sequencing was performed with immunoSEQ multiplex PCR; in TCRdb, only in-frame clones are kept and a portion is missing. The data show around 33,000 clones, with around 69% seen just once and approximately 8.9% held by the top ten. Sequences were obtained from PBMCs. The receptors derive from a woman between 25 and 40 years old in good health and CMV-seropositive.

The J gene is TRBJ2-1, the V gene TRBV9, with TRBD2 matching over 7 bases. V lost 5 bases and J lost 3; bases outside the gene matches: 8. CDR3 size: 15 residues. The germline V gene encodes CDR1 SGDLS and CDR2 YYNGEE. As DNA, the CDR3 is TGTGCCAGCAGTGCGGGGACTACCAACTACAATGAGCAGTTCTTC. Protein product: CASSAGTTNYNEQFF.

The rearrangement links TRBV28 to TRBJ1-1, with D unresolved. The CDR3 is 12 amino acids. CDR1 is MDHEN, CDR2 SYDVKM, per germline. Trimming removed 7 bases at V and 6 bases at J, with 12 bases between. CDR3 in amino acids: CASTRGRAEAFF. CDR3 bases: TGTGCCAGCACCAGAGGGAGGGCTGAAGCTTTCTTT.

A single count supports this clone. At one end the junction does not follow the germline gene, possibly because of a read error. V usage is TRBV7-9 and J usage is TRBJ2-5; TRBD2 is a possible D gene (5 bases). CDR1 SEHNR and CDR2 FQNEAQ come from the germline V gene (reference sequence). The CDR3 consists of 15 residues. The CDR3 sequence is CSSSQRGLIKETQYF. The CDR3 DNA follows: TGTTCCAGCAGCCAAAGAGGGCTTATAAAAGAGACCCAGTACTTC.

This chain joins TRBV5-1 and TRBJ2-1; D not resolved. V was cut by 0 bases and J by 6 bases, with 7 bases left in between. The germline CDR1 and CDR2 sequences are SGHRS and YFSETQ. The CDR3 has 13 residues. The CDR3 loop reads CASSLVSPNEQFF. CDR3 nucleotide sequence: TGCGCCAGCAGCTTGGTGAGCCCCAATGAGCAGTTCTTC.

The V and J genes are TRBV29-1 and TRBJ1-4; D gene ambiguous. The germline V gene encodes CDR1 SQVTM and CDR2 ANQGSEA. The CDR3 is 14 residues long. Trimming took 4 bases from V and 2 from J, leaving 11 bases between them. CDR3 bases: TGCAGCGTTGGGTCATTCGGGACTAATGAAAAACTGTTTTTT. It codes for CSVGSFGTNEKLFF.

The V gene is TRBV19, the J gene TRBJ2-3; 7 bases align to TRBD2. Germline lookup yields CDR1 LNHDA and CDR2 SQIVND (reference sequence). After removal of 4 bases from V and 0 bases from J, the junction contained 7 bases not matched to a gene. The CDR3 contains 16 residues. The CDR3, as DNA: TGTGCCAGTAGTAGGAAAGCGGGGACTAGCACAGATACGCAGTATTTT. Its protein is CASSRKAGTSTDTQYF.

The gene calls are TRBV6-5 and TRBJ2-5; 8 bases map to TRBD1. The germline gives CDR1 MNHEY, CDR2 SVGAGI. Trimming took 7 bases from V and 4 from J; bases not matched to a gene: 8. The CDR3 sequence is 14 residues long. This CDR3 is CASTPGGLGETQYF. Here the CDR3 DNA reads TGTGCCAGCACCCCAGGGGGCCTGGGAGAGACCCAGTACTTC.

This chain joins TRBV19 and TRBJ2-2; D not certain. The CDR3 is made up of 14 amino acids. Germline V gives CDR1 LNHDA, CDR2 SQIVND (reference sequence). Trimming stripped 4 bases from V and 2 bases from J, with 8 bases between. CDR3 bases: TGTGCCAGTAGTACTAACCCCAACACCGGGGAGCTGTTTTTT. This sequence encodes CASSTNPNTGELFF.

Details on this clone: Sequence at one end of the junction differs from germline and may be a read error. The chain combines TRBV7-9 with TRBJ1-4; D is possibly TRBD1 (5 bases). The CDR3 runs 15 residues. Germline assignment: CDR1 SEHNR and CDR2 FQNEAQ (reference sequence). The CDR3 region has the DNA TGTTCCAGCAGCTCACAGGACCTTTTTCAGGAAAAACTGTTTTTT. As protein: CSSSSQDLFQEKLFF.

This chain connects TRBV5-1 to TRBJ1-5; D unresolved. Between the trimmed V and J ends, which lost 0 bases and 3 bases, there was a span of 7 bases. The CDR3 contains 14 residues. The germline V gene encodes CDR1 SGHRS and CDR2 YFSETQ. As DNA, the CDR3 is TGCGCCAGCAGCTTGGACAGTACCAATCAGCCCCAGCATTTT. As protein: CASSLDSTNQPQHF.

The chain carries TRBV6-1 and TRBJ2-1; TRBD1 agrees at 8 bases. The CDR3 totals 14 residues. Germline loops: CDR1 MNHNS, CDR2 SASEGT. Trimming cost V 4 bases and J 9 bases; bases outside gene matches: 8. This CDR3 is CASSAGQGSGEQFF. Written as DNA, the CDR3 is TGTGCCAGCAGTGCCGGACAGGGAAGCGGTGAGCAGTTCTTC.

V and J are TRBV7-2 and TRBJ2-7; D unresolved. CDR1 is SGHTA, CDR2 FQGNSA, per germline. CDR3 length: 13 amino acids. Trimming pared 4 bases from V and 3 bases from J, leaving 10 bases between. The CDR3 DNA reads TGTGCCAGCAGCTCCCGGTATCTCTACGAGCAGTACTTC. Protein product: CASSSRYLYEQYF.

The CDR3 spells CASSLREEQPQHF. The CDR3 bases are TGTGCCAGCAGCTTACGGGAAGAGCAGCCCCAGCATTTT. V and J are TRBV11-2 and TRBJ1-5; D gene unclear. Germline V gene lookup returns CDR1 SGHAT and CDR2 FQNNGV. The V and J ends lost 2 bases and 7 bases respectively, with 9 bases between them. CDR3 length equals 13 residues.

The J gene is TRBJ2-7, the V gene TRBV2; possibly TRBD1 for D (5 bases). Germline V gives CDR1 SNHLY, CDR2 FYNNEI. V lost 4 bases and J lost 7, with 14 bases in between. The CDR3 covers 13 residues. CDR3 nucleotide sequence: TGTGCCAGCAGTGGGTACCTGGGGCAGGAGCAGTACTTC. Translated, it gives CASSGYLGQEQYF.

The chain employs TRBV7-9 and TRBJ2-1, with 10 bases lining up with TRBD2. Losses at the gene ends were 2 bases for V and 6 bases for J; bases not matched to a gene: 4. The germline V gene has CDR1 SEHNR and CDR2 FQNEAQ (reference sequence). The CDR3 covers 15 residues. In nucleotides, the CDR3 is TGTGCCAGCAGCTTATCACTAGCGGGACCCAATGAGCAGTTCTTC. Translated: CASSLSLAGPNEQFF.

For the CDR3, the DNA is TGTGCCAGCAGTTACGGGACTAGTTCGTTCTTC. Amino acids: CASSYGTSSFF. This chain links TRBV6-5 with TRBJ2-1; the match to TRBD2 covers 8 bases. V trimming: 2 bases; J trimming: 15 bases; junction bases outside the gene matches: 3. This CDR3 has 11 amino acids. Germline CDR1 MNHEY, CDR2 SVGAGI.

CDR3 amino acids: CASSSSGGVQETQYF. The CDR3 nucleotides read TGTGCCAGCAGCAGTAGCGGGGGGGTACAAGAGACCCAGTACTTC. The chain combines TRBV7-8 with TRBJ2-5, with 11 bases matching TRBD2. The CDR3 runs 15 residues. V gave up 5 bases and J gave up 2 bases; unmatched junction bases: 4. In germline, CDR1 is SGHVS, CDR2 FQNEAQ. Drawing the rest from reference TRBV7-8 and TRBJ2-5, the complete variable domain is GAGVSQSPRYKVAKRGQDVALRCDPISGHVSLFWYQQALGQGPEFLTYFQNEAQLDKSGLPSDRFFAERPEGSVSTLKIQRTQQEDSAVYLCASSSSGGVQETQYFGPGTRLLVL.

The chain's CDR3 is CAWSAGWTSGATDTQYF. The CDR3 DNA follows: TGTGCCTGGAGTGCGGGATGGACTAGCGGGGCCACAGATACGCAGTATTTT. The chain is built from TRBV30 and TRBJ2-3, with 12 bases fitting TRBD2. This CDR3 region has 17 residues. Trimming cost V 1 base and J 2 bases; bases outside gene matches: 7. Germline-derived CDR1 and CDR2 are GTSNPN and SVGIG (reference sequence).

This clone has a single count. This chain connects TRBV18 to TRBJ1-3; 7 positions agree with TRBD1. V shed 3 bases and J 0 bases; nucleotides not matched to a gene: 14. Germline V gene sequence: CDR1 KGHSH, CDR2 LQKENI. The CDR3 contains 19 residues. DNA of the CDR3: TGTGCCAGCTCACCTGAGGGCCGGGACAGAATCTTCTCTGGAAACACCATATATTTT. This sequence encodes CASSPEGRDRIFSGNTIYF. Looking up the rest from reference TRBV18 and TRBJ1-3 gives the full variable domain: NAGVMQNPRHLVRRRGQEARLRCSPMKGHSHVYWYRQLPEEGLKFMVYLQKENIIDESGMPKERFSAEFPKEGPSILRIQQVVRGDSAAYFCASSPEGRDRIFSGNTIYFGEGSWLTVV.

The genes are TRBV13 and TRBJ2-7; 10 bases line up with TRBD2. Germline values: CDR1 PRHDT, CDR2 FYEKMQ (reference sequence). The CDR3 is 18 residues long. The V segment lost 2 bases and the J segment 2 bases; nucleotides outside the gene matches: 12. The chain's CDR3 is CASSLRDSGGPRTYEQYF. As DNA, the CDR3 is TGTGCCAGCAGCTTAAGGGATAGCGGGGGGCCAAGGACCTACGAGCAGTACTTC.

The chain links TRBV15 to TRBJ2-7; tentatively, D is TRBD2 (5 bases). The V and J ends lost 0 bases and 3 bases respectively, with 9 bases between them. This CDR3 has 14 residues. Germline V gives CDR1 LNHNV, CDR2 YYDKDF (reference sequence). CDR3 residues: CATSRDPGSYEQYF. The CDR3 region has the DNA TGTGCCACCAGCAGAGATCCGGGGAGCTACGAGCAGTACTTC.

The chain uses TRBV19 and TRBJ2-5; TRBD2 matches at 8 bases. The end of the DNA aligns better with TRBJ2-7, so the J call may be wrong. The CDR3 covers 15 residues. Germline CDR1 reads LNHDA; CDR2 reads SQIVND (reference sequence). CDR3 in DNA: TGTGCCAGTAGTATAGGGGCCGGGGGGGTCTGCGAGCAGTACTTC. This codes for CASSIGAGGVCEQYF.